This T cell receptor (beta chain) was captured by sequencing in a study of cytomegalovirus exposure and HLA in healthy donors. Study-wide findings and caveats: Confirmation in vitro established that three CMV-associated chains were specific for CMV antigens. According to a later analysis, TCR clusters from the first cohort tended to co-occur in the 120 or so validation repertoires.

With respect to this clone: Antigen unknown.

Only in-frame clones appear in the TCRdb table, and some are missing; sequencing was by immunoSEQ multiplex PCR. Altogether 280,000 or so clones are present, around 87% being singletons, with the ten largest covering over 0.85%. The germline CDR1 and CDR2 sequences are SGDLS and YYNGEE. CDR3 length: 12 residues. Trimming pared 3 bases from V and 4 bases from J, leaving 7 bases between. Sequenced material: PBMCs. The chain uses TRBV9 and TRBJ1-2, with D possibly TRBD1 on 5 matching bases. The TCR sequence derives from a woman aged 18-35 years in good health and CMV-seronegative. The CDR3 nucleotides are TGTGCCAGCAGCGGGGGCCTCTATGGCTACACCTTC. It specifies CASSGGLYGYTF.